This TCR beta chain was documented in a study of Ad26.COV2.S vaccination and SARS-CoV-2 variants. Study overall: Intramuscular Ad26.COV2.S doses were given once or twice, 56 days apart. Findings and caveats of the study: Compared with placebo recipients, vaccine recipients had higher spike-specific TCR breadth. In vaccinated individuals, spike-specific CD8+ and CD4+ T cell responses reportedly displayed substantial breadth.

With regard to this clone: The antigen is not known.

Measured with immunoSEQ multiplex PCR; TCRdb has only the in-frame clones, and not every one. The table has around 400,000 clones, about four fifths seen once. CDR3 size: 13 residues. V was cut by 0 bases and J by 0 bases, with 2 bases left in between. The germline CDR1 and CDR2 sequences are SGHNT and YENEEA. Treatment denoted: 15 to 20 received Ad26.COV2.S at low or high dose, single or two shots; about 5 received placebo; per-sample allocation not given. Samples were taken on day 63 after the first vaccine or placebo injection. An Ad26 vector that expressed Wuhan-strain SARS-CoV-2 spike constituted the vaccine.

The material sequenced was peripheral blood, taken in a trial of Ad26.COV2.S vaccine versus placebo. The V gene is TRBV11-3, the J gene TRBJ1-1, with no clear D. This clonotype was sampled from a person between 18 and 59 years old who received the Ad26.COV2.S COVID-19 vaccine or a placebo. As DNA, the CDR3 is TGTGCCAGCAGCTTAGACGTGAACACTGAAGCTTTCTTT. Translation gives CASSLDVNTEAFF.